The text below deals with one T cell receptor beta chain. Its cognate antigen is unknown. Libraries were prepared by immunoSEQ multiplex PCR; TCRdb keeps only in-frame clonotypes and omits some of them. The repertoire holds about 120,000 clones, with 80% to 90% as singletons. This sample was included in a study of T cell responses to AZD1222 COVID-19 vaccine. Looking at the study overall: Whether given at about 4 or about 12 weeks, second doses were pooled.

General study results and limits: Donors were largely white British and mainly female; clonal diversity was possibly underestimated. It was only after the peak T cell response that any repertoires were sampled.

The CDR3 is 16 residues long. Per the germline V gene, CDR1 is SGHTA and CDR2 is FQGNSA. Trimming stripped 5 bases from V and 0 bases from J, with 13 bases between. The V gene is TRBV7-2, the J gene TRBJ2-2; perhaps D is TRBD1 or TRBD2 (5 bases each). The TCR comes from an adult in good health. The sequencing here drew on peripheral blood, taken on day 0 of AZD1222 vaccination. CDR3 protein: CASSRGRGANTGELFF. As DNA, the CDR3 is TGTGCCAGCAGCCGGGGCCGGGGAGCGAACACCGGGGAGCTGTTTTTT. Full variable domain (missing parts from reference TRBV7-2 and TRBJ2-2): GAGVSQSPSNKVTEKGKDVELRCDPISGHTALYWYRQSLGQGLEFLIYFQGNSAPDKSGLPSDRFSAERTGGSVSTLTIQRTQQEDSAVYLCASSRGRGANTGELFFGEGSRLTVL.